This TCR beta chain was retrieved from a study of shared clonotypes between healthy human individuals. Overall study findings and caveats: Larger richness was generally estimated for naive than memory subsets.

Deep-level running was used for the assay. Around 32,000 T cell genomes, or roughly 200 ng DNA, went into the sorted-subset replicate PCRs. The table came from immunoSEQ multiplex PCR; TCRdb's copy has only in-frame clones and leaves some out. The data show over 1.4 million clones, with over 95% seen just once and roughly 1.2% held by the top ten. The CDR3 runs to 13 residues. Deletions cut 3 bases from V and 3 bases from J, with 10 bases between. The V gene's germline CDR1 is SGHDT and CDR2 YYEEEE. Turning to this clone: What it recognizes is unknown.

This chain joins TRBV5-6 and TRBJ2-7; perhaps D is TRBD1 or TRBD2 (5 bases each). The source material was naive CD4+ T cells sorted from blood. Subset described: CD45RA+ positively selected. The receptor's source is a man aged 25-45 years in good health. In DNA, the CDR3 is TGTGCCAGCAGCTGGGGACCCTACTACGAGCAGTACTTC. Translation gives CASSWGPYYEQYF.